This T cell receptor beta chain derives from a study of T cell responses to AZD1222 COVID-19 vaccine. Study-wide background: Pooled together were second doses at about 4 or about 12 weeks.

The CDR3 runs 13 residues. The germline gives CDR1 SGHAT, CDR2 FQNNGV. V lost 5 bases and J lost 3; bases outside the gene matches: 4. This clone was counted only a few times. Sequencing used immunoSEQ multiplex PCR; TCRdb keeps in-frame clones, though not all of them. The sample lists over 100,000 clones; 85% to 90% were seen once. This TCR came from an adult in good health. The sequenced sample was peripheral blood, obtained on day 0 of AZD1222 vaccination. The chain carries TRBV11-2 and TRBJ2-7, with TRBD1 matching over 7 bases. Here the CDR3 DNA reads TGTGCCAGCAGCACCCCAGGGGGCTACGAGCAGTACTTC. Translating it yields CASSTPGGYEQYF.